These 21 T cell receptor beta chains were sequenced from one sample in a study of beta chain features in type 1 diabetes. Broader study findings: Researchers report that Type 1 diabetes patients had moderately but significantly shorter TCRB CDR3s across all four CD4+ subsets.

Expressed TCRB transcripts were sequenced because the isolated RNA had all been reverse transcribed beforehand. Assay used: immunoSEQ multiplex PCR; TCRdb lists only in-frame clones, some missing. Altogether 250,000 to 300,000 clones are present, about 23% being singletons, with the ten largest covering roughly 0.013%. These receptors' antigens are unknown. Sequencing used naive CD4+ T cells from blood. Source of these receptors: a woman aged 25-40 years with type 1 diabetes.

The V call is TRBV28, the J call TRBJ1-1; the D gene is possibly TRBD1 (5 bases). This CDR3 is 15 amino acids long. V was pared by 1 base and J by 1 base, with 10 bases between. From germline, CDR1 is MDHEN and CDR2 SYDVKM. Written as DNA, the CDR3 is TGTGCCAGCAGTTTATTGCTGGGGCGGAACACTGAAGCTTTCTTT. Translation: CASSLLLGRNTEAFF.

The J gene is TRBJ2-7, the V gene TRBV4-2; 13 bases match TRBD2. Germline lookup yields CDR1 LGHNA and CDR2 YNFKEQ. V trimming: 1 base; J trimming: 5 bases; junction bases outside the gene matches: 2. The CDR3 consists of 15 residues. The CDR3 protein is CASSQGGLAGDEQYF. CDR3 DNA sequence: TGTGCCAGCAGCCAAGGAGGACTAGCGGGAGACGAGCAGTACTTC.

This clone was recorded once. CDR3 DNA: TGTGCCAGTTCTTCGGAGGGAGGGGAAAGCTCCTACGAGCAGTACTTC. Translating gives CASSSEGGESSYEQYF. V gene TRBV25-1 combines with J gene TRBJ2-7; 7 nucleotides line up with TRBD2. CDR3 length equals 16 residues. V shed 9 bases, J shed 0 bases, and the junction held 14 bases outside the gene matches. Per germline, CDR1 MGHDK and CDR2 SYGVNS.

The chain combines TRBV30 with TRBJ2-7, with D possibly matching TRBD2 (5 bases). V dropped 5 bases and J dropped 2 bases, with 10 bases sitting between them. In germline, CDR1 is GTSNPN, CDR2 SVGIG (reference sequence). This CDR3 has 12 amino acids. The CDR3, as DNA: TGTGCCTGGGAGGACGGGACCTACGAGCAGTACTTC. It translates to CAWEDGTYEQYF.

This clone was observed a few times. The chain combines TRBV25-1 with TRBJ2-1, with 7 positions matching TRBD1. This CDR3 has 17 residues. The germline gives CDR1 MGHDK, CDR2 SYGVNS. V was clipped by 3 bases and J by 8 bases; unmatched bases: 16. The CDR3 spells CASSDPLGQVGNDEQFF. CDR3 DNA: TGTGCCAGCAGTGACCCCCTCGGACAGGTTGGAAACGATGAGCAGTTCTTC.

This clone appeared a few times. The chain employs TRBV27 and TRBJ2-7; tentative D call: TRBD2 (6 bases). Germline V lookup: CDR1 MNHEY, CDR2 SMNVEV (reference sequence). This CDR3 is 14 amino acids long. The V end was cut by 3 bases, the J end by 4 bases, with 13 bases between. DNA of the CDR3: TGTGCCAGCAGTTTCTCAGCGGGCCCTTACGAGCAGTACTTC. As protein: CASSFSAGPYEQYF.

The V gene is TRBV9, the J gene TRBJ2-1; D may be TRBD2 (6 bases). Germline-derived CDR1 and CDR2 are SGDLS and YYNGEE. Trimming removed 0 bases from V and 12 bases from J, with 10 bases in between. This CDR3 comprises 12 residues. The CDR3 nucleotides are TGTGCCAGCAGCGTAGGGGCGGGATGGCAGTTCTTC. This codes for CASSVGAGWQFF.

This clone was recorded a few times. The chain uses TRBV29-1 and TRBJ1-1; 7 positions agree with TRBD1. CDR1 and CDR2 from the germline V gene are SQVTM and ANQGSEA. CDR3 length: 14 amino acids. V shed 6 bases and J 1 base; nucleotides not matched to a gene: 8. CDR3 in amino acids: CSVHRQGKNTEAFF. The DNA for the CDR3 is TGCAGCGTACACAGACAGGGAAAGAACACTGAAGCTTTCTTT. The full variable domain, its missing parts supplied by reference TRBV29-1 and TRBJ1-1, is SAVISQKPSRDICQRGTSLTIQCQVDSQVTMMFWYRQQPGQSLTLIATANQGSEATYESGFVIDKFPISRPNLTFSTLTVSNMSPEDSSIYLCSVHRQGKNTEAFFGQGTRLTVV.

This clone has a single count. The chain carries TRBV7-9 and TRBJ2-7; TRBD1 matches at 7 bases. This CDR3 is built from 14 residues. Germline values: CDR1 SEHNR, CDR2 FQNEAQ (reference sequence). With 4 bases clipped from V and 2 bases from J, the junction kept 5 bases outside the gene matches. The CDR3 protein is CASSSGQATYEQYF. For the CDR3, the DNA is TGTGCCAGCAGCTCAGGACAGGCGACCTACGAGCAGTACTTC. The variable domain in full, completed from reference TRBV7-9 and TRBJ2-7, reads DTGVSQNPRHKITKRGQNVTFRCDPISEHNRLYWYRQTLGQGPEFLTYFQNEAQLEKSRLLSDRFSAERPKGSFSTLEIQRTEQGDSAMYLCASSSGQATYEQYFGPGTRLTVT.

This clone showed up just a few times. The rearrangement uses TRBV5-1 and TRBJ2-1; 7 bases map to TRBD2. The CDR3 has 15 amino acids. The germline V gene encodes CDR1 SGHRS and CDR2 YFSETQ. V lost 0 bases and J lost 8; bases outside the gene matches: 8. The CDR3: CASSLGAGEGDEQFF. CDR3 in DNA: TGCGCCAGCAGCTTGGGGGCGGGAGAGGGCGATGAGCAGTTCTTC.

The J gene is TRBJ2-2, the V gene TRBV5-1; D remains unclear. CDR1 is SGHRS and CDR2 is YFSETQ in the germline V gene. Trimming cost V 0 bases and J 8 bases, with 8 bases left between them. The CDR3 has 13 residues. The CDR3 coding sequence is TGCGCCAGCAGCTTGGTCGCCGAGGGGGAGCTGTTTTTT. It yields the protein CASSLVAEGELFF.

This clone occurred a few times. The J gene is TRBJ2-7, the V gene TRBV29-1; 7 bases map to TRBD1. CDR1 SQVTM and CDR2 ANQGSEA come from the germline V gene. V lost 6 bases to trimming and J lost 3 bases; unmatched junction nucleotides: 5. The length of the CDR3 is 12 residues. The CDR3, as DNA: TGCAGCGTAAGGGACAGCCTCTACGAGCAGTACTTC. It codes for CSVRDSLYEQYF.

The CDR3 region has the DNA TGTGCCACCCAGGGGCTACCGGAAAAACTGTTTTTT. Translating gives CATQGLPEKLFF. The J gene is TRBJ1-4, the V gene TRBV15; D is perhaps TRBD1 (6 bases). Between the trimmed V and J ends, which lost 8 bases and 8 bases, there was a span of 12 bases. Germline V gene lookup returns CDR1 LNHNV and CDR2 YYDKDF (reference sequence). This CDR3 is built from 12 residues.

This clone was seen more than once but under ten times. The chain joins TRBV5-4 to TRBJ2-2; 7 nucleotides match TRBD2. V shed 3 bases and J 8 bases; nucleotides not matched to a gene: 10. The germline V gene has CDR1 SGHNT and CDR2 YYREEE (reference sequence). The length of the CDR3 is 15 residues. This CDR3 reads CASSYLGTTLGELFF. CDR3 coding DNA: TGTGCCAGCAGCTACCTCGGGACTACCCTGGGGGAGCTGTTTTTT.

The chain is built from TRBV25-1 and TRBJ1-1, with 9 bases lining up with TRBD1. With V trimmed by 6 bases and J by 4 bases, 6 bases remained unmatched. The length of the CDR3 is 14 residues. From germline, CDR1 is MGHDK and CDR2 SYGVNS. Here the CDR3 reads CASRQGAGITEAFF. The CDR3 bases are TGTGCCAGCAGACAGGGGGCAGGGATCACTGAAGCTTTCTTT.

CDR3 amino acids: CASSSGFAPGGYEQYF. The CDR3 DNA reads TGTGCCAGCAGCTCGGGTTTTGCGCCGGGAGGCTACGAGCAGTACTTC. The chain recombines TRBV9 with TRBJ2-7; 7 positions match TRBD2. Trimming cost V 4 bases and J 3 bases; bases outside gene matches: 13. The CDR3 is 16 residues long. CDR1 SGDLS and CDR2 YYNGEE come from the germline V gene.

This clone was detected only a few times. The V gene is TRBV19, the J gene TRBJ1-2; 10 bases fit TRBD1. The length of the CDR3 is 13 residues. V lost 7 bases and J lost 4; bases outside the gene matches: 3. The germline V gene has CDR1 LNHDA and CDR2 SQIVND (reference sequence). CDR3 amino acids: CASTGQGGYGYTF. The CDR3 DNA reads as TGTGCCAGTACCGGACAGGGGGGCTATGGCTACACCTTC. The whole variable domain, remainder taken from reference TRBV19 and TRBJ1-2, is DGGITQSPKYLFRKEGQNVTLSCEQNLNHDAMYWYRQDPGQGLRLIYYSQIVNDFQKGDIAEGYSVSREKKESFPLTVTSAQKNPTAFYLCASTGQGGYGYTFGSGTRLTVV.

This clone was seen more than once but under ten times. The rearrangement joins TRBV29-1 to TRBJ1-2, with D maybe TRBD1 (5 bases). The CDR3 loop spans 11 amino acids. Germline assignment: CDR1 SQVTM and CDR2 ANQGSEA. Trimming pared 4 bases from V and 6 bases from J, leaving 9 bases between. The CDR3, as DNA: TGCAGCGTTGTAGACAGCGATGGCTACACCTTC. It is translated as CSVVDSDGYTF. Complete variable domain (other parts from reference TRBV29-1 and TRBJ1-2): SAVISQKPSRDICQRGTSLTIQCQVDSQVTMMFWYRQQPGQSLTLIATANQGSEATYESGFVIDKFPISRPNLTFSTLTVSNMSPEDSSIYLCSVVDSDGYTFGSGTRLTVV.

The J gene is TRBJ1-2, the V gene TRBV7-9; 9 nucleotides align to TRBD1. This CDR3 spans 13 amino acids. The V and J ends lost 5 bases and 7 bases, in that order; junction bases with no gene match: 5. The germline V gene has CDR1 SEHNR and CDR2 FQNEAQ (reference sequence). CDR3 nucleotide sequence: TGTGCCAGCAGCCCACAGGGGGCAGGTGGCTACACCTTC. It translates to CASSPQGAGGYTF.

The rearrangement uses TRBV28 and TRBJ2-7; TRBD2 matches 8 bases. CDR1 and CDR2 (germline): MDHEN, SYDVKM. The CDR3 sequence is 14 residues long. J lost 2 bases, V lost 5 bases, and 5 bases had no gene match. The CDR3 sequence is CASSPAGAPYEQYF. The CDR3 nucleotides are TGTGCCAGCAGTCCAGCGGGAGCCCCCTACGAGCAGTACTTC.

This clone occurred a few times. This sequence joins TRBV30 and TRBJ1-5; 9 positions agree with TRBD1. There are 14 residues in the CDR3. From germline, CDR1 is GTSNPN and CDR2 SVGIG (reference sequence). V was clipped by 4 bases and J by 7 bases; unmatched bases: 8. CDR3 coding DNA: TGTGCCTGGACTGGACAGGGGTTTTGGCAGCCCCAGCATTTT. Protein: CAWTGQGFWQPQHF.